The next 27 T cell receptor beta chains were all read from a single sample in a study of T-cell reconstitution after alpha-beta-depleted transplantation in children (dated by TCRdb to 2016 to 2017). Library method: PCR. TCRdb records Illumina HiSeq 2500 as the sequencer. Molecular barcoding was employed in the preparation of TCR libraries, with unique molecular identifiers being used to normalize TCRbeta repertoire quantification. TCRdb passed the public sequencing reads through fastp at Q25 and MiXCR, retaining productive beta sequences. Every CDR3 protein is listed once, alongside the most common genes and DNA of its rows. The table for this sample lists about 200,000 distinct CDR3 sequences; about 15% of them were counted only once. Together, the top ten hold about 12% of the sample. Sample: PBMCs from the stem cell graft donor, taken from the stem cell graft. These receptors were obtained from a human donor who donated a stem cell graft to a child with acute lymphoblastic leukemia.

This clonotype was observed many times. This chain links TRBV12-3 or TRBV12-4 with TRBJ1-1; D uncertain. Trimming removed 3 bases at V and 1 base at J, with 12 bases between. The CDR3 has 15 residues. As DNA, the CDR3 is TGTGCCAGCAGTTTCTTCGGCAGACGGAACACTGAAGCTTTCTTT. Translated: CASSFFGRRNTEAFF.

The table lists this clonotype with a few counts. This chain connects TRBV6-5 to TRBJ2-7, with D perhaps assigned TRBD1 or TRBD2 (5 bases each). CDR3 length: 15 residues. The germline CDR1 and CDR2 sequences are MNHEY and SVGAGI. The V gene lost 6 bases and the J gene lost 1 base, with 16 bases spanning the gap. CDR3 in amino acids: CASRLLGALSYEQYF. The DNA for the CDR3 is TGTGCCAGCAGGCTACTAGGGGCCTTGTCCTACGAGCAGTACTTC.

This clonotype was seen ten or more times. The chain employs TRBV29-1 and TRBJ1-1, with TRBD1 matching 7 bases. This CDR3 has 11 residues. Germline-derived CDR1 and CDR2 are SQVTM and ANQGSEA. The V and J ends lost 7 bases and 3 bases, in that order; junction bases with no gene match: 2. CDR3 in amino acids: CSGTGDTEAFF. The CDR3, as DNA: TGCAGCGGAACAGGGGACACTGAAGCTTTCTTT. Using reference TRBV29-1 and TRBJ1-1 for the parts outside the CDR3, the full variable domain is SAVISQKPSRDICQRGTSLTIQCQVDSQVTMMFWYRQQPGQSLTLIATANQGSEATYESGFVIDKFPISRPNLTFSTLTVSNMSPEDSSIYLCSGTGDTEAFFGQGTRLTVV.

This chain joins TRBV11-3 and TRBJ2-5; 8 bases align to TRBD1. Trimming took 3 bases from V and 7 from J; bases not matched to a gene: 7. CDR1 and CDR2 (germline): SGHNT, YENEEA. This CDR3 spans 14 amino acids. This CDR3 is CASSLDRVGGTQYF. CDR3 sequence (DNA): TGTGCCAGCAGCTTGGACAGGGTGGGGGGGACCCAGTACTTC.

This clonotype was detected many times. The CDR3 loop is CAWTTDLNTEAFF. CDR3 DNA sequence: TGTGCCTGGACGACCGACCTGAACACTGAAGCTTTCTTT. V usage is TRBV30 and J usage is TRBJ1-1; D is undetermined. Germline CDR1 is GTSNPN and CDR2 is SVGIG (reference sequence). Trimming stripped 4 bases from V and 0 bases from J, with 9 bases between. The CDR3 runs to 13 residues.

This clonotype was found once. A much larger clonotype is one base distant, so this may be a read error. The chain combines TRBV6-4 with TRBJ2-4; 9 nucleotides align to TRBD2. Germline V gene sequence: CDR1 MRHNA, CDR2 SNTAGT. The CDR3 totals 18 residues. The CDR3 sequence: CACSLDAGGFLAKNIQYF. The CDR3 nucleotides are TGTGCCTGCAGTTTAGATGCGGGAGGGTTCTTAGCCAAAAACATTCAGTACTTC.

This clonotype was recorded many times. V and J are TRBV9 and TRBJ2-5; D is perhaps TRBD1 or TRBD2 (5 bases each). Per the germline V gene, CDR1 is SGDLS and CDR2 is YYNGEE. The CDR3 extends over 14 amino acids. Between the trimmed V and J ends, which lost 10 bases and 3 bases, there was a span of 19 bases. For the CDR3, the DNA is TGTGCCGACAGCCGTACTAGAAGTGAAGAGACCCAGTACTTC. It is translated as CADSRTRSEETQYF.

V usage is TRBV4-1 and J usage is TRBJ2-5; a possible D gene is TRBD2 (5 bases). Germline CDR1 MGHRA, CDR2 YSYEKL. The CDR3 is made up of 12 amino acids. The ends were cut back, 0 bases at V and 9 bases at J, with 8 bases in the middle. The CDR3 loop is CASSQEAGAQYF. In DNA form, the CDR3 reads TGCGCCAGCAGCCAAGAGGCCGGGGCCCAGTACTTC.

This clonotype was seen a handful of times. This chain connects TRBV19 to TRBJ1-2; D remains ambiguous. The CDR3 runs to 14 residues. The V end was cut by 4 bases, the J end by 4 bases, with 13 bases between. Germline V CDR1 and CDR2: LNHDA, SQIVND (reference sequence). CDR3 bases: TGTGCCAGTAGTACTCAGAGGAAACGCTATGGCTACACCTTC. Its translation: CASSTQRKRYGYTF.

The table lists this clonotype with many counts. The chain uses TRBV12-3 or TRBV12-4 and TRBJ2-2, with 8 bases that match TRBD2. V trimming: 2 bases; J trimming: 2 bases; junction bases outside the gene matches: 10. The CDR3 loop spans 18 amino acids. The CDR3 protein is CASSLYSLAGLNTGELFF. DNA of the CDR3: TGTGCCAGCAGTTTATATTCTCTAGCGGGTCTTAACACCGGGGAGCTGTTTTTT.

This clonotype has at least ten counts. The chain combines TRBV10-2 with TRBJ1-1; D may be TRBD1 (5 bases). Germline CDR1 reads WSHSY; CDR2 reads SAAADI. V was shortened by 5 bases and J by 6 bases, with 13 bases between the two germline ends. CDR3 size: 13 residues. CDR3 coding DNA: TGCGCCAGCAGTCCCAGGGCGAGAGCTGAAGCTTTCTTT. Protein sequence: CASSPRARAEAFF.

This clonotype was counted only a few times. V and J are TRBV5-1 and TRBJ2-7; D perhaps matches TRBD2 (7 bases). The germline V gene has CDR1 SGHRS and CDR2 YFSETQ. The V end was cut by 1 base, the J end by 3 bases, with 23 bases between. The length of the CDR3 is 18 residues. CDR3 sequence reads: CASSLRGGETGGIYEQYF. CDR3 DNA sequence: TGCGCCAGCAGCTTGAGGGGGGGAGAGACAGGCGGAATCTACGAGCAGTACTTC.

This clonotype was seen many times. One junction end does not reproduce the germline sequence, and a read error may be involved. The chain is built from TRBV28 and TRBJ2-1; perhaps TRBD1 as D (6 bases). The CDR3 spans 12 residues. Germline V lookup: CDR1 MDHEN, CDR2 SYDVKM. CDR3 nucleotide sequence: TGTGCCAGCAGCTCATGGTGGGACACGGGGTCCTTC. This gives the protein CASSSWWDTGSF.

This clonotype showed up many times. The chain recombines TRBV29-1 with TRBJ2-7, with 7 bases identical to TRBD1. V shed 6 bases, J shed 6 bases, and the junction held 14 bases outside the gene matches. CDR1 SQVTM and CDR2 ANQGSEA come from the germline V gene. This CDR3 contains 14 residues. The chain's CDR3 is CSVKGQRKTSEQYF. The CDR3, as DNA: TGCAGCGTAAAGGGACAGAGGAAGACTTCCGAGCAGTACTTC.

The chain combines TRBV6-1 with TRBJ2-7, with 9 nucleotides matching TRBD2. The CDR3 is 17 residues long. Trimming took 5 bases from V and 3 from J; bases not matched to a gene: 14. Germline V CDR1 and CDR2: MNHNS, SASEGT. The chain's CDR3 is CASSPLGGGREGYEQYF. In nucleotides, the CDR3 is TGTGCCAGCAGTCCGTTGGGTGGCGGGAGGGAGGGCTACGAGCAGTACTTC.

This clonotype came up many times. This rearrangement joins TRBV12-3 or TRBV12-4 to TRBJ2-1; 7 nucleotides align to TRBD1. The CDR3 is 14 residues long. V lost 5 bases, J lost 4 bases, and 5 bases stayed unmatched. The CDR3 spells CASSKRQGYNEQFF. CDR3 coding DNA: TGTGCCAGCAGTAAAAGACAGGGTTACAATGAGCAGTTCTTC.

This clonotype showed up many times. CDR3 in amino acids: CASTDGLADDYEQYF. The CDR3 DNA reads as TGTGCCAGCACCGACGGACTAGCGGACGACTACGAGCAGTACTTC. The genes are TRBV12-3 or TRBV12-4 and TRBJ2-7; TRBD2 matches 10 bases. V lost 7 bases, J lost 3 bases, and 9 bases stayed unmatched. The CDR3 consists of 15 residues.

This clonotype has a count of ten or more. The rearrangement uses TRBV27 and TRBJ1-2; TRBD1 aligns across 11 bases. The CDR3 is 18 amino acids. Trimming took 5 bases from V and 7 from J; bases not matched to a gene: 18. Germline lookup yields CDR1 MNHEY and CDR2 SMNVEV (reference sequence). The CDR3 region is CASSLLPGTGGKGGGYTF. The CDR3 nucleotides read TGTGCCAGCAGTCTTCTTCCCGGGACAGGGGGAAAGGGGGGTGGCTACACCTTC.

This clonotype was seen at least ten times. V is TRBV5-1 and J is TRBJ2-1, with TRBD1 matching over 8 bases. The CDR3 extends over 16 amino acids. Germline CDR1 and CDR2: SGHRS and YFSETQ. The J segment lost 5 bases and the V segment lost 4 bases, leaving 11 bases of the junction unmatched. The CDR3 coding sequence is TGCGCCAGCAGCCGATCAGGGGGCAGGTTTGACAATGAGCAGTTCTTC. Its protein is CASSRSGGRFDNEQFF.

This clonotype was seen many times. The chain joins TRBV10-3 to TRBJ2-5, with D perhaps being TRBD1 or TRBD2 (5 bases each). The CDR3 runs to 14 residues. V was pared by 5 bases and J by 5 bases, with 15 bases between. The germline V gene encodes CDR1 ENHRY and CDR2 SYGVKD. CDR3 in amino acids: CAISSGTNGETQYF. In nucleotides, the CDR3 is TGTGCCATCAGTTCCGGGACCAACGGGGAGACCCAGTACTTC.

In its sample, this clonotype was seen many times. The V call is TRBV7-8, the J call TRBJ2-6, with D maybe TRBD1 (5 bases). V was pared by 4 bases and J by 2 bases, with 12 bases between. Germline loops: CDR1 SGHVS, CDR2 FQNEAQ. This CDR3 region has 16 residues. CDR3 in amino acids: CASSSAGFAGANVLTF. Written as DNA, the CDR3 is TGTGCCAGCAGCTCAGCAGGGTTTGCTGGGGCCAACGTCCTGACTTTC.

In regard to this clonotype: This may be a read error, as it is one base from a much larger clone. The chain links TRBV20-1 to TRBJ2-3; possible D gene TRBD2, 6 bases. The CDR3 spans 12 residues. Trimming left V 6 bases short and J 4 bases short, with 11 bases between. Germline V gene lookup returns CDR1 DFQATT and CDR2 SNEGSKA (reference sequence). CDR3 loop: CSATTSADTQYF. The DNA for the CDR3 is TGCAGTGCGACGACTAGTGCAGATACGCAGTATTTT.

The chain joins TRBV29-1 to TRBJ2-1; 9 nucleotides match TRBD1. Germline values: CDR1 SQVTM, CDR2 ANQGSEA. CDR3 length equals 17 residues. CDR3 sequence: CSPPSPTPGQGFNEQFF. In DNA, the CDR3 is TGCAGTCCTCCCTCTCCAACCCCGGGACAGGGATTCAATGAGCAGTTCTTC.

In its sample, this clonotype was seen a few times. Since a much larger clone is just one base distant, this may be a read error. The V call is TRBV20-1, the J call TRBJ1-5, with D perhaps TRBD1 (6 bases). The CDR3 consists of 20 residues. CDR1 DFQATT and CDR2 SNEGSKA come from the germline V gene (reference sequence). The CDR3 here is CCARDGGGVAGAMSGQPQHF. The CDR3, as DNA: TGCTGTGCTAGAGATGGGGGGGGCGTGGCAGGGGCTATGAGCGGTCAGCCCCAGCATTTT.

The chain combines TRBV4-2 with TRBJ2-3; maybe TRBD1 (5 bases). The CDR3 runs to 15 residues. V gave up 0 bases and J gave up 1 base, with 8 bases separating them. In germline, CDR1 is LGHNA, CDR2 YNFKEQ. The CDR3 reads CASSQDLGGTDTQYF. DNA of the CDR3: TGTGCCAGCAGCCAAGATCTAGGGGGCACAGATACGCAGTATTTT.

This clonotype has a count of ten or more. The V gene is TRBV11-3, the J gene TRBJ2-7; 11 bases agree with TRBD2. V dropped 5 bases and J dropped 6; count of bases not matched to a gene: 15. CDR1 SGHNT and CDR2 YENEEA come from the germline V gene. The CDR3 contains 17 residues. CDR3 nucleotide sequence: TGTGCCAGCAGCCCACTGCCTAGCGGGAGGAGCAATTCCGAGCAGTACTTC. The encoded protein is CASSPLPSGRSNSEQYF.

This clonotype has a count of ten or more. The chain is built from TRBV18 and TRBJ1-2; 8 bases line up with TRBD1. The length of the CDR3 is 15 residues. The V and J ends lost 0 bases and 8 bases, in that order; junction bases with no gene match: 8. Germline V gene sequence: CDR1 KGHSH, CDR2 LQKENI. DNA of the CDR3: TGTGCCAGCTCACCACCGAACAGGGGGGGAGAAGGCTACACCTTC. This encodes CASSPPNRGGEGYTF.